What follows are 27 T cell receptor beta chains derived from one specimen sequenced in a study of cytomegalovirus exposure and HLA in healthy donors. This PCR relied on a set of 60 Vbeta primers and 13 Jbeta primers. Method: immunoSEQ multiplex PCR; TCRdb's copy keeps in-frame clones and lacks some. The profile covers around 76,000 clones, with more than 65% appearing a single time and 16% taken by the ten largest. The specimen was PBMCs. Receptors originate from a woman between 35 and 50 years old in good health and CMV-seropositive.

This clone occurred a few times. The V call is TRBV27, the J call TRBJ2-3; possibly TRBD2 for D (5 bases). Trimming pared 8 bases from V and 2 bases from J, leaving 17 bases between. The germline V gene has CDR1 MNHEY and CDR2 SMNVEV (reference sequence). The CDR3 loop spans 15 amino acids. Here the CDR3 DNA reads TGTGCCAGCGCCGGGGTTTCACTTATCACAGATACGCAGTATTTT. It is translated as CASAGVSLITDTQYF.

This chain links TRBV9 with TRBJ1-3; maybe TRBD1 (5 bases). The CDR3 consists of 14 residues. Germline V CDR1 and CDR2: SGDLS, YYNGEE. V gave up 3 bases and J gave up 8 bases, with 15 bases separating them. DNA of the CDR3: TGTGCCAGCAGCGAGAAGGACACGTTTTACACCATATATTTT. Translating gives CASSEKDTFYTIYF.

This clone was seen a few times. This chain joins TRBV6-5 and TRBJ1-1; D is undetermined. The germline V and J ends were trimmed by 2 bases and 4 bases, with 5 bases remaining between them. The CDR3 runs 12 residues. Germline loops: CDR1 MNHEY, CDR2 SVGAGI. The CDR3 protein is CASSYPSTEAFF. The DNA for the CDR3 is TGTGCCAGCAGTTACCCCAGCACTGAAGCTTTCTTT.

The chain combines TRBV5-8 with TRBJ1-2; the match to TRBD1 covers 7 bases. This CDR3 region has 16 residues. Losses at the gene ends were 4 bases for V and 4 bases for J; bases not matched to a gene: 13. CDR1 and CDR2 from the germline V gene are SGHTS and YDEGEE. The CDR3 region has the DNA TGTGCCAGCAGCCCGGAGGGTACAGGGGCCCTCTATGGCTACACCTTC. Its translation: CASSPEGTGALYGYTF.

This chain uses TRBV4-2 with TRBJ2-2; no reliable D call. The CDR3 is made up of 14 amino acids. V was pared by 1 base and J by 6 bases, with 9 bases between. The germline V gene has CDR1 LGHNA and CDR2 YNFKEQ. DNA of the CDR3: TGTGCCAGCAGCCAAGCTGAGCCCCCCGGGGAGCTGTTTTTT. Protein product: CASSQAEPPGELFF.

This clone has more than one count but fewer than ten. The CDR3 end shows no conserved phenylalanine or tryptophan, and so a read error is likely. V is TRBV10-3 and J is TRBJ1-1; 9 bases are a match to TRBD1. Germline trimming cut 6 bases from V and 11 bases from J; bases unmatched to any gene: 7. CDR1 and CDR2 from the germline V gene are ENHRY and SYGVKD. This CDR3 comprises 12 residues. CDR3 loop: CAISQQGAGAFV. The CDR3 DNA reads as TGTGCCATCAGCCAACAGGGGGCAGGGGCTTTCGTT.

The rearrangement uses TRBV30 and TRBJ2-3; 8 bases are shared with TRBD2. The CDR3 contains 13 residues. Germline V gene sequence: CDR1 GTSNPN, CDR2 SVGIG (reference sequence). V shed 4 bases, J shed 0 bases, and the junction held 0 bases outside the gene matches. The CDR3 DNA reads TGTGCCTGGAAGCGGGGGAGCACAGATACGCAGTATTTT. This encodes CAWKRGSTDTQYF.

The table lists this clone with a few counts. The chain uses TRBV10-3 and TRBJ2-7; weak D call: TRBD1 (5 bases). Germline V gives CDR1 ENHRY, CDR2 SYGVKD. Trimming took off 9 bases at V and 6 bases at J, with 27 bases between the two ends. The CDR3 runs to 16 residues. Here the CDR3 reads CAIFEQALPRTCEQYF. Here the CDR3 DNA reads TGTGCCATTTTCGAACAGGCCCTACCTAGAACCTGCGAGCAGTACTTC.

The chain's CDR3 is CASSLTGWNQPQHF. The CDR3 DNA reads as TGTGCCAGCAGTCTTACAGGGTGGAATCAGCCCCAGCATTTT. This chain links TRBV25-1 with TRBJ1-5, with a weak D call TRBD1 (6 bases). Trimming shortened V by 5 bases and J by 4 bases, and 12 bases separated the two germline ends. The germline V gene has CDR1 MGHDK and CDR2 SYGVNS. This CDR3 contains 14 residues. The variable domain in full, completed from reference TRBV25-1 and TRBJ1-5, reads EADIYQTPRYLVIGTGKKITLECSQTMGHDKMYWYQQDPGMELHLIHYSYGVNSTEKGDLSSESTVSRIRTEHFPLTLESARPSHTSQYLCASSLTGWNQPQHFGDGTRLSIL.

The chain recombines TRBV14 with TRBJ1-3; no definite D call. V lost 2 bases to trimming and J lost 0 bases, with 5 bases between them. The germline V gene has CDR1 SGHDN and CDR2 FVKESK. The CDR3 has 14 amino acids. The CDR3 spells CASSQWSSGNTIYF. CDR3 coding DNA: TGTGCCAGCAGCCAATGGAGCTCTGGAAACACCATATATTTT.

This clone appeared a single time. The chain carries TRBV4-3 and TRBJ1-2, with D possibly matching TRBD1 (5 bases). V dropped 1 base and J dropped 5 bases, with 11 bases sitting between them. The V gene's germline CDR1 is LGHNA and CDR2 YSLEER. The CDR3 covers 14 residues. CDR3 sequence reads: CASSQAGCRYGYTF. In DNA form, the CDR3 reads TGCGCCAGCAGCCAAGCAGGGTGTCGATATGGCTACACCTTC.

A word on this clone: The junction and the germline gene differ at one end; a read error may be behind it. CDR3 bases: TGTTCCAGCAACCGGGGAGGGACTGAAGCTTTCTTT. The encoded protein is CSSNRGGTEAFF. This sequence joins TRBV7-9 and TRBJ1-1, with D unclear. The CDR3 is 12 amino acids. Germline CDR1 is SEHNR and CDR2 is FQNEAQ (reference sequence).

The chain couples TRBV9 to TRBJ1-2; weak D call: TRBD1 (5 bases). Trimming took 4 bases from V and 4 from J, leaving 14 bases between them. Germline V gene lookup returns CDR1 SGDLS and CDR2 YYNGEE. The CDR3 consists of 14 residues. The CDR3 nucleotides read TGTGCCAGCAGCCGTAGTCAGGGTACCTATGGCTACACCTTC. Translation gives CASSRSQGTYGYTF. The full variable domain, rest sourced from reference TRBV9 and TRBJ1-2, is DSGVTQTPKHLITATGQRVTLRCSPRSGDLSVYWYQQSLDQGLQFLIQYYNGEERAKGNILERFSAQQFPDLHSELNLSSLELGDSALYFCASSRSQGTYGYTFGSGTRLTVV.

This clone was counted once. The chain is built from TRBV19 and TRBJ1-5; D is unresolved. V was trimmed by 9 bases and J by 0 bases, leaving 18 bases between them. The CDR3 covers 16 residues. The V gene's germline CDR1 is LNHDA and CDR2 SQIVND (reference sequence). CDR3 nucleotides: TGTGCCAGCGGACGGACGGGAATCGATAGCAATCAGCCCCAGCATTTT. This sequence encodes CASGRTGIDSNQPQHF.

V usage is TRBV11-2 and J usage is TRBJ2-7; 11 bases fit TRBD2. The CDR3 contains 16 residues. Germline lookup yields CDR1 SGHAT and CDR2 FQNNGV. V lost 5 bases, J lost 4 bases, and 10 bases stayed unmatched. The CDR3 coding sequence is TGTGCCAGCAGCAACCTCCGACTAGCGGGGAAGTACGAGCAGTACTTC. Its translation is CASSNLRLAGKYEQYF.

This clone was seen a single time. This sequence joins TRBV28 and TRBJ2-5, with a tentative D call TRBD1 (6 bases). Trimming stripped 6 bases from V and 1 base from J, with 12 bases between. From germline, CDR1 is MDHEN and CDR2 SYDVKM. This CDR3 contains 14 residues. The CDR3 sequence: CASRQGGPQETQYF. Here the CDR3 DNA reads TGTGCCAGCAGACAGGGTGGCCCCCAAGAGACCCAGTACTTC.

The V and J genes are TRBV7-2 and TRBJ2-7, with D tentatively TRBD2 (5 bases). The CDR3 loop spans 14 amino acids. The germline V gene encodes CDR1 SGHTA and CDR2 FQGNSA. Trimming pared 5 bases from V and 7 bases from J, leaving 18 bases between. In nucleotides, the CDR3 is TGTGCCAGCAGCCCGCGTTGGACTGGGTTGGAGCAGTACTTC. This codes for CASSPRWTGLEQYF.

A remark on this clone: Other nucleotide sequences from this sample produce the same CDR3. The rearrangement joins TRBV30 to TRBJ1-2, with D unresolved. V was trimmed by 1 base and J by 2 bases, leaving 5 bases between them. The length of the CDR3 is 12 residues. Per germline, CDR1 GTSNPN and CDR2 SVGIG (reference sequence). CDR3 sequence (DNA): TGTGCCTGGAGTGGTGGCAACTATGGCTACACCTTC. This codes for CAWSGGNYGYTF.

The chain uses TRBV13 and TRBJ2-3; 11 bases align to TRBD2. Germline trimming cut 2 bases from V and 0 bases from J; bases unmatched to any gene: 7. The germline CDR1 and CDR2 sequences are PRHDT and FYEKMQ (reference sequence). The CDR3 consists of 18 residues. The CDR3 here is CASSLKLAGVASTDTQYF. The CDR3 region has the DNA TGTGCCAGCAGCTTAAAACTAGCGGGGGTGGCTAGCACAGATACGCAGTATTTT.

V gene TRBV28 combines with J gene TRBJ2-4; 8 nucleotides agree with TRBD2. The CDR3 totals 17 residues. The junction had 17 bases not matched to a gene; V was cut back by 4 bases and J by 9 bases. CDR1 is MDHEN, CDR2 SYDVKM, per germline. CDR3 protein: CASSSAAGAGAFGIQYF. For the CDR3, the DNA is TGTGCCAGCAGTTCAGCGGCTGGAGCGGGAGCCTTCGGCATTCAGTACTTC.

This clone was recorded once. The chain uses TRBV6-5 and TRBJ1-2, with TRBD1 matching 8 bases. The V and J ends lost 6 bases and 10 bases, in that order; junction bases with no gene match: 7. CDR3 size: 12 residues. Germline V CDR1 and CDR2: MNHEY, SVGAGI. CDR3 residues: CASSSTGEVYTF. The CDR3 bases are TGTGCCAGCAGCTCGACAGGGGAAGTCTACACCTTC.

The V and J genes are TRBV7-2 and TRBJ2-3; a possible D gene is TRBD2 (6 bases). Germline V gene lookup returns CDR1 SGHTA and CDR2 FQGNSA. This CDR3 region has 13 residues. Deletions cut 5 bases from V and 3 bases from J, with 9 bases between. CDR3 DNA sequence: TGTGCCAGCAGCCCGGGACTGACAGATACGCAGTATTTT. Amino acids: CASSPGLTDTQYF.

The chain has TRBV10-3 and TRBJ2-1; possibly TRBD1 for D (6 bases). The germline V and J ends were trimmed by 2 bases and 4 bases, with 12 bases remaining between them. CDR1 ENHRY and CDR2 SYGVKD come from the germline V gene. The CDR3 extends over 15 amino acids. CDR3 in DNA: TGTGCCATCAGTGAGCCGGACAGAAGATACAATGAGCAGTTCTTC. Its protein is CAISEPDRRYNEQFF.

This clone appeared a single time. This chain joins TRBV5-1 and TRBJ1-1, with a possible D match to TRBD1 (5 bases). Germline V gene sequence: CDR1 SGHRS, CDR2 YFSETQ. The V end lost 0 bases, the J end lost 1 base, and 16 bases lay between the germline ends. CDR3 length: 17 residues. CDR3 in amino acids: CASSLVAGLQANTEAFF. The CDR3 DNA reads TGCGCCAGCAGCTTGGTGGCAGGGCTCCAAGCGAACACTGAAGCTTTCTTT.

The sample holds a few counts of this clone. This chain joins TRBV9 and TRBJ2-2; D possibly corresponds to TRBD2 (5 bases). The CDR3 consists of 16 residues. With 0 bases removed from V and 6 bases from J, the gap between germline ends came to 15 bases. Germline-derived CDR1 and CDR2 are SGDLS and YYNGEE. The CDR3 DNA sequence: TGTGCCAGCAGCGTAGCAACTAGAGTCTCACCCGGGGAGCTGTTTTTT. Its protein is CASSVATRVSPGELFF. Filled out from reference TRBV9 and TRBJ2-2, the complete variable domain reads DSGVTQTPKHLITATGQRVTLRCSPRSGDLSVYWYQQSLDQGLQFLIQYYNGEERAKGNILERFSAQQFPDLHSELNLSSLELGDSALYFCASSVATRVSPGELFFGEGSRLTVL.

The J gene is TRBJ2-7, the V gene TRBV7-9; D possibly corresponds to TRBD2 (6 bases). In germline, CDR1 is SEHNR, CDR2 FQNEAQ (reference sequence). This CDR3 is 16 amino acids long. The V end was cut by 3 bases, the J end by 7 bases, with 22 bases between. CDR3 amino acids: CASSFTPGDGPWEQYF. In DNA form, the CDR3 reads TGTGCCAGCAGCTTCACCCCGGGAGATGGGCCGTGGGAGCAGTACTTC.

The chain joins TRBV30 to TRBJ2-5; D is perhaps TRBD1 (5 bases). Trimming stripped 2 bases from V and 1 base from J, with 11 bases between. Germline V CDR1 and CDR2: GTSNPN, SVGIG (reference sequence). The CDR3 loop spans 14 amino acids. Here the CDR3 DNA reads TGTGCCTGGAGTAAAGGGGCGCTCCAAGAGACCCAGTACTTC. This encodes CAWSKGALQETQYF.